This T cell receptor (beta chain) emerged from a study of technical replicates of blood from a few donors (TCRdb year 2017). This clone was observed once. Its target antigen remains unknown. The sample holds no much larger clone one base away, and base qualities are not on file. From cysteine to phenylalanine, the CDR3 is 15 amino acids long. The only DNA kept is the CDR3, 45 bases in frame from the first base. Trimming costs V 0 bases and J 2 bases, and their ends lie 9 bases apart. From the germline V gene, CDR1 is LGHNA and CDR2 is YSLEER. Library prep was done by the immunoSEQ multiplex PCR assay. Imported from immuneACCESS, the table was reduced by TCRdb to in-frame sequences with V and J called. These copies leave out some clones; in studies compared against another copy, an unresolved V gene accounts for under half, and the cause of the remainder is not known. The table for this sample lists nearly 70,000 clones; roughly nine tenths of them were counted only once. The ten largest clones add up to 0.35% to 0.45% of the sample.

The receptor chain draws on TRBV4-3 and TRBJ2-3; D gene: possibly TRBD1, on 5 matching bases. Sequencing used T cells isolated from PBMCs. The sequence came from a human donor in good health. Read as DNA, the sequence is TGCGCCAGCAGCCAAGAAGGGGTTTCCACAGATACGCAGTATTTT. This is translated as CASSQEGVSTDTQYF.